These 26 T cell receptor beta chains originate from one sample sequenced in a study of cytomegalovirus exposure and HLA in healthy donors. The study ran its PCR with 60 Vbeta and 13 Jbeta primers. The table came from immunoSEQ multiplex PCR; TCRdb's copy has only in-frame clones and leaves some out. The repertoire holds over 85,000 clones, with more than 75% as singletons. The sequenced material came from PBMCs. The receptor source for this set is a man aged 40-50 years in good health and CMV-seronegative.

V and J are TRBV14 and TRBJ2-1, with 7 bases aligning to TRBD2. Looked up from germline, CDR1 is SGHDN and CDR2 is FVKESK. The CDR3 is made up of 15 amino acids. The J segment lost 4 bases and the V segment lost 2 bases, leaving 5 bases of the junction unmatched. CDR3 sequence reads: CASSQLTSAYNEQFF. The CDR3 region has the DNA TGTGCCAGCAGCCAACTCACTAGCGCGTACAATGAGCAGTTCTTC.

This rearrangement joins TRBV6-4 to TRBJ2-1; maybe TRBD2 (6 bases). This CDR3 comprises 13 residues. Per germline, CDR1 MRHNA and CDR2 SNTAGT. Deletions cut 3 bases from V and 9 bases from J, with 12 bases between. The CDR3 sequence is CASSERREVEQFF. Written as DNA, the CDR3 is TGTGCCAGCAGTGAACGGAGGGAAGTTGAGCAGTTCTTC.

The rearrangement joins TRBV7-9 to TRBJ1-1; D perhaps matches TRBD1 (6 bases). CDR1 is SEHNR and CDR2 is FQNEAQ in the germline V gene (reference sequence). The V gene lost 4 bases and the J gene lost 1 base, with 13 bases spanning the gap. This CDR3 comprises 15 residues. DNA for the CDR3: TGTGCCAGCAGCTCCCCCGGGACACCGAACACTGAAGCTTTCTTT. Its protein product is CASSSPGTPNTEAFF.

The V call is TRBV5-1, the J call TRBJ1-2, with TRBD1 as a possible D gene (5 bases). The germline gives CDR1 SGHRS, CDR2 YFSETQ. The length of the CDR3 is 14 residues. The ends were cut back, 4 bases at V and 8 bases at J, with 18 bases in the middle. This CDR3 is CASSHPGGVRGYTF. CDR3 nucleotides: TGCGCCAGCAGCCACCCCGGAGGGGTACGGGGCTACACCTTC.

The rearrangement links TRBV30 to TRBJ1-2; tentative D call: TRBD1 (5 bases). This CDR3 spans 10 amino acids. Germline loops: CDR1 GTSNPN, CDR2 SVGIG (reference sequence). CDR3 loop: CAGGSSGYTF. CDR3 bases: TGTGCGGGGGGGAGTAGTGGCTACACCTTC.

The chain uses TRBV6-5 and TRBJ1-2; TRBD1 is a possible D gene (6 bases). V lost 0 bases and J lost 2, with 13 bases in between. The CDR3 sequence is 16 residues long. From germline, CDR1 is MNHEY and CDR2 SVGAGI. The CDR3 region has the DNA TGTGCCAGCAGTTACTCGGGGACAAAAACGAACTATGGCTACACCTTC. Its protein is CASSYSGTKTNYGYTF.

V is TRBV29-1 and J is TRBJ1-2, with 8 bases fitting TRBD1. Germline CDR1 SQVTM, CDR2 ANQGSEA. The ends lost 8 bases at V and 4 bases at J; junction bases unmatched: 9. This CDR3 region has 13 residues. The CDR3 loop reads CSTETGVGYGYTF. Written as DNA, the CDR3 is TGCAGCACCGAGACAGGGGTTGGCTATGGCTACACCTTC.

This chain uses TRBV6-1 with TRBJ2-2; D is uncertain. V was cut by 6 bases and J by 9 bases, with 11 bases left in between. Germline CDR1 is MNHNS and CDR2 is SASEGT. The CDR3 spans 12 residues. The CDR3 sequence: CASRGLARELFF. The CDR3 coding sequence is TGTGCCAGCAGGGGCCTGGCGAGGGAGCTGTTTTTT.

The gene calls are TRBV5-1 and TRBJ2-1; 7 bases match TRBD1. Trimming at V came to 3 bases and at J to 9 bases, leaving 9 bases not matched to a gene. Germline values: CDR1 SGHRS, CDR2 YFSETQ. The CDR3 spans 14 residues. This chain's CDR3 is CASSSRTGASEQFF. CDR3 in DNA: TGCGCCAGCAGCTCCAGAACAGGGGCGAGTGAGCAGTTCTTC.

In DNA, the CDR3 is TGTGCCAGCAGCGGGCAGGGACAGTTACAAGAGACCCAGTACTTC. Translation: CASSGQGQLQETQYF. The chain carries TRBV5-4 and TRBJ2-5; TRBD1 matches 7 bases. V lost 4 bases and J lost 2; bases outside the gene matches: 8. The germline V gene has CDR1 SGHNT and CDR2 YYREEE (reference sequence). CDR3 length equals 15 residues.

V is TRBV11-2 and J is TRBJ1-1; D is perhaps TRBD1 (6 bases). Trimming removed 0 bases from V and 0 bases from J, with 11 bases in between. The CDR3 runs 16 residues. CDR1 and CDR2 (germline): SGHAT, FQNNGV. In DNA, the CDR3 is TGTGCCAGCAGCTTAGAGTGGGGGCAGATGAACACTGAAGCTTTCTTT. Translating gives CASSLEWGQMNTEAFF.

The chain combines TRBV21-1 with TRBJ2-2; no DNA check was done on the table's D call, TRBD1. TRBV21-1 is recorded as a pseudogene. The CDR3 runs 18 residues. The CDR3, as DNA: TGTGCCAGCAGCGGGCCTACGGGACAGGGGGCATACACCGGGGAGCTGTTTTTT. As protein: CASSGPTGQGAYTGELFF.

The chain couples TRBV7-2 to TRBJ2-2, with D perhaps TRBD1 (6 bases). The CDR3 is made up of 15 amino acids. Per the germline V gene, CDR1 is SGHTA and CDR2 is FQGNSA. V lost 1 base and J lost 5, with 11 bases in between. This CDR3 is CASSLEDRKTGELFF. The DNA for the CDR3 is TGTGCCAGCAGCTTAGAGGACAGAAAGACCGGGGAGCTGTTTTTT.

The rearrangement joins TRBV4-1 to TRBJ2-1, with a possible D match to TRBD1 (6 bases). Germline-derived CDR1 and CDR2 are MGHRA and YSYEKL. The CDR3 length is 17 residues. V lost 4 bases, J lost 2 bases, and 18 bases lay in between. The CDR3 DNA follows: TGCGCCAGCAGCCGAACTGAACAGGGCGGGCCCTACAATGAGCAGTTCTTC. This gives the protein CASSRTEQGGPYNEQFF.

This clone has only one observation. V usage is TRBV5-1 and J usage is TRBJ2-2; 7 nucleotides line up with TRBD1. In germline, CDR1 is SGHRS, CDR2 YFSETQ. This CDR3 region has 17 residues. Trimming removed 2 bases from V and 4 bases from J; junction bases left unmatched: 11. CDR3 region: CASSLTSGQRGTGELFF. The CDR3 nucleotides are TGCGCCAGCAGCTTAACCTCGGGACAGCGAGGCACCGGGGAGCTGTTTTTT.

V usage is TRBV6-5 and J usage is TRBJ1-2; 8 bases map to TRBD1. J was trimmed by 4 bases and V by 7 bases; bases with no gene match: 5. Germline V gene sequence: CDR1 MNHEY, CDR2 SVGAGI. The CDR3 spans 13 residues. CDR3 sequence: CASTSGQGYGYTF. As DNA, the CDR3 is TGTGCCAGCACCTCAGGACAGGGCTATGGCTACACCTTC.

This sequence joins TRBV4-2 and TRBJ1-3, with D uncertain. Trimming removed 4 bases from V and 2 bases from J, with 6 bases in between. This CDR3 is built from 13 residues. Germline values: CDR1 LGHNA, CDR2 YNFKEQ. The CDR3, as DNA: TGTGCCAGCAGCCCAGGCGCTGGAAACACCATATATTTT. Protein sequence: CASSPGAGNTIYF.

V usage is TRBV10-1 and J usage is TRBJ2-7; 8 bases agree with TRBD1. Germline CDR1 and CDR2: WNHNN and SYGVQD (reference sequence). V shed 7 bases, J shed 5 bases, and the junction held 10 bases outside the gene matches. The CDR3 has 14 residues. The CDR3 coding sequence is TGCGCCAGCACCTCACGTTGGACAGGGAACGAGCAGTACTTC. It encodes CASTSRWTGNEQYF.

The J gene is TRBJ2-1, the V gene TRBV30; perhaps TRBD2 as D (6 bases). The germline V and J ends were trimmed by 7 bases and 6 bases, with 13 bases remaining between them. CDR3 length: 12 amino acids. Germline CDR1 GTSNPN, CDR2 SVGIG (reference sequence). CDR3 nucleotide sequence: TGTGCCTTAGGGCGGGGTGGCAATGAGCAGTTCTTC. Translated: CALGRGGNEQFF.

The CDR3 loop reads CASSYEPPYNEQFF. The CDR3 DNA is TGTGCCAGCAGTTACGAGCCCCCCTACAATGAGCAGTTCTTC. This chain joins TRBV6-5 and TRBJ2-1; D gene ambiguous. Per the germline V gene, CDR1 is MNHEY and CDR2 is SVGAGI. V lost 2 bases to trimming and J lost 2 bases, with 7 bases between them. There are 14 residues in the CDR3.

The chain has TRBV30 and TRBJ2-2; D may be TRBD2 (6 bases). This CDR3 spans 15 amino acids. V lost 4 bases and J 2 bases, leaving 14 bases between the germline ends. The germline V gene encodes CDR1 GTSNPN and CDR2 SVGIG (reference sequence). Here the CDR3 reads CAWKVRDSNTGELFF. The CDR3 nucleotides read TGTGCCTGGAAAGTCCGGGACTCAAACACCGGGGAGCTGTTTTTT.

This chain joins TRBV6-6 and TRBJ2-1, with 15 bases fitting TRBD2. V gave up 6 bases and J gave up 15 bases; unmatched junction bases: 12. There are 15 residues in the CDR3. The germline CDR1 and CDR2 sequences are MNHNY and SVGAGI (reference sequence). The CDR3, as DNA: TGTGCCAGCAGCCAAATAGGACTAGCGGGGGGGCCGTCGTTCTTC. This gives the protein CASSQIGLAGGPSFF.

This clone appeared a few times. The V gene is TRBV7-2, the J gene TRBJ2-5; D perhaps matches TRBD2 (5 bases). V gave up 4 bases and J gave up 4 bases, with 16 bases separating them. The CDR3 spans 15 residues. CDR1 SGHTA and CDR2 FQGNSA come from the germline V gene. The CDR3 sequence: CASSSQNGGRETQYF. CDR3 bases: TGTGCCAGCAGCTCCCAAAATGGTGGGAGAGAGACCCAGTACTTC.

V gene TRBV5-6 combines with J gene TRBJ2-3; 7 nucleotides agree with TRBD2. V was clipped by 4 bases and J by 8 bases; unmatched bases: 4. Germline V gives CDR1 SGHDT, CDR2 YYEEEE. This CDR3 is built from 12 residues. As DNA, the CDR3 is TGTGCCAGCAGCCCGTTAGCGGGTACGCAGTATTTT. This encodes CASSPLAGTQYF.

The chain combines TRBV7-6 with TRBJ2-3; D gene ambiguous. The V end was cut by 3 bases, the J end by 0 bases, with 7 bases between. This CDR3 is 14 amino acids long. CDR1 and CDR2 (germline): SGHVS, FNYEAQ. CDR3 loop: CASSLKASTDTQYF. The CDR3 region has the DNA TGTGCCAGCAGCTTGAAAGCTAGCACAGATACGCAGTATTTT.

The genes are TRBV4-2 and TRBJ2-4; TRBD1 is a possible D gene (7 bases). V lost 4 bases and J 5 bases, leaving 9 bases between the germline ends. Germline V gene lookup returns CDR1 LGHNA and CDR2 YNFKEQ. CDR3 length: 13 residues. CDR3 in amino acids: CASSRGTENIQYF. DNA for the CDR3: TGTGCCAGCAGCCGCGGGACAGAAAACATTCAGTACTTC.